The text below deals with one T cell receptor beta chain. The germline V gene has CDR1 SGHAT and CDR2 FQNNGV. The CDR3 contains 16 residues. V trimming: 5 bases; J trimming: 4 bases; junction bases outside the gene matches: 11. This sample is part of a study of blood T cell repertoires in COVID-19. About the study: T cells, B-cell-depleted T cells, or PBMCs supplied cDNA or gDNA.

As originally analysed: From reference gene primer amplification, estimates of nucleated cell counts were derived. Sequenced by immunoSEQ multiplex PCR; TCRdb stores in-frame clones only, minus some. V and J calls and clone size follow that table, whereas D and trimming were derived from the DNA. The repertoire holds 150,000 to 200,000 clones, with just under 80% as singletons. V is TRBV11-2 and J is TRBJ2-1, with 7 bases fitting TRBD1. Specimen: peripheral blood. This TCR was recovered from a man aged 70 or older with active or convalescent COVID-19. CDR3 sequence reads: CASSPLRGREYNEQFF. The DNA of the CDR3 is TGTGCCAGCAGCCCTCTTAGGGGGCGCGAATACAATGAGCAGTTCTTC. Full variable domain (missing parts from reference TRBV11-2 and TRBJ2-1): EAGVAQSPRYKIIEKRQSVAFWCNPISGHATLYWYQQILGQGPKLLIQFQNNGVVDDSQLPKDRFSAERLKGVDSTLKIQPAKLEDSAVYLCASSPLRGREYNEQFFGPGTRLTVL.